The sequence of this TCR beta chain was determined in a study of blood T cell repertoires in COVID-19. The overall study: T cells, B-cell-depleted T cells, or PBMCs supplied cDNA or gDNA.

In the source study's methods: Reference gene primer amplification gave nucleated cell count estimates. The method was immunoSEQ multiplex PCR; TCRdb's version includes in-frame clones alone and lacks a portion of them. The V and J calls and clone size were taken over from that table, and D and trimming were inferred from the DNA. The profile covers around 300,000 clones, with approximately 91% appearing a single time and over 8% taken by the ten largest. Per the germline V gene, CDR1 is SGHTA and CDR2 is FQGNSA. CDR3 size: 14 residues. V gave up 1 base and J gave up 8 bases, with 15 bases separating them.

The receptor was isolated from a man aged 18 to 29 with active or convalescent COVID-19. This chain connects TRBV7-2 to TRBJ2-7, with a tentative D call TRBD2 (5 bases). Material: peripheral blood. The CDR3 DNA follows: TGTGCCAGCAGCTTAGGACTACCTAGAGCCAAGCAGTACTTC. Translated: CASSLGLPRAKQYF.